This T cell receptor beta chain was found in a study of shared clonotypes between healthy human individuals. V was clipped by 2 bases and J by 4 bases; unmatched bases: 9. Germline CDR1 is SGHVS and CDR2 is FQNEAQ. This CDR3 is built from 16 residues. Donors were healthy HIV-negative adults without recently reported acute infections or vaccinations. Method: immunoSEQ multiplex PCR; TCRdb's copy keeps in-frame clones and lacks some. In the table there are some 2.3 million clones, 80% to 95% of which are singletons. The V gene is TRBV7-8, the J gene TRBJ2-7; 9 nucleotides align to TRBD2. The sequence came from a man between 18 and 35 years old in good health. Some clones in this sample may be carry-over from other donors' samples. The sequenced sample consisted of naive CD4+ T cells from PBMCs. Indicated subset: CD45RA+ positively selected. CDR3 coding DNA: TGTGCCAGCAGCTTAAGCGCTAGCGGGACCTCATACGAGCAGTACTTC. Translating it yields CASSLSASGTSYEQYF.